One sample yielded the 21 T cell receptor beta chains listed below, sequenced in a study of breast tumors, draining lymph nodes, adjacent tissues. TCRdb re-derived calls from the multiplex PCR reads in MiXCR, one entry per CDR3 protein. The sample has about 180,000 distinct CDR3 sequences, approximately 33% seen once. The lymph nodes were axillary draining lymph nodes from breast cancer patients. The material sequenced was axillary lymph node tissue. Receptors were obtained from a female donor with breast cancer. Some clones in this sample may be carry-over from other donors' samples.

In its sample, this clonotype was seen many times. CDR3 sequence (DNA): TGTGCCAGCAACGCACCCGGACTGTATGGCTACACCTTC. This gives the protein CASNAPGLYGYTF. V is TRBV6-6 and J is TRBJ1-2; D is undetermined. The ends were cut back, 7 bases at V and 5 bases at J, with 14 bases in the middle. CDR1 is MNHNY and CDR2 is SVGAGI in the germline V gene (reference sequence). CDR3 length: 13 amino acids.

Many counts were recorded for this clonotype. The J gene is TRBJ1-4, the V gene TRBV14, with 7 positions matching TRBD1. V lost 5 bases, J lost 5 bases, and 5 bases stayed unmatched. In germline, CDR1 is SGHDN, CDR2 FVKESK. CDR3 length equals 14 residues. The CDR3 region has the DNA TGTGCCAGCAGCACGACAGGGATCAATGAAAAACTGTTTTTT. This gives the protein CASSTTGINEKLFF.

In its sample, this clonotype was seen a few times. This chain links TRBV5-4 with TRBJ2-5; no firm D call. V lost 5 bases to trimming and J lost 1 base, with 12 bases between them. CDR1 SGHNT and CDR2 YYREEE come from the germline V gene (reference sequence). There are 14 residues in the CDR3. The CDR3 coding sequence is TGTGCCAGCAGACCAGGAAAGTTCCAAGAGACCCAGTACTTC. Amino acids: CASRPGKFQETQYF.

Comments on this clonotype: A read error may account for a junction end that differs from germline. This rearrangement joins TRBV5-1 to TRBJ2-5, with D hard to call. Germline V gene lookup returns CDR1 SGHRS and CDR2 YFSETQ. CDR3 length: 14 residues. CDR3 residues: CASSLVMGQDTQYF. CDR3 DNA sequence: TGCGCCAGCAGCTTGGTTATGGGTCAAGACACCCAGTACTTC. Together with reference TRBV5-1 and TRBJ2-5, the CDR3 gives the full variable domain: KAGVTQTPRYLIKTRGQQVTLSCSPISGHRSVSWYQQTPGQGLQFLFEYFSETQRNKGNFPGRFSGRQFSNSRSEMNVSTLELGDSALYLCASSLVMGQDTQYFGPGTRLLVL.

The chain links TRBV27 to TRBJ2-1; D might be TRBD2 (6 bases). Germline V lookup: CDR1 MNHEY, CDR2 SMNVEV (reference sequence). V was shortened by 4 bases and J by 7 bases, with 17 bases between the two germline ends. The CDR3 is made up of 15 amino acids. The DNA of the CDR3 is TGTGCCAGCAGTTCTTCCGCGGGAAGAGGGAATGAGCAGTTCTTC. Its translation: CASSSSAGRGNEQFF.

The chain employs TRBV15 and TRBJ2-3; TRBD1 is a possible D gene (6 bases). CDR3 length: 14 amino acids. Trimming left V 0 bases short and J 4 bases short, with 8 bases between. From germline, CDR1 is LNHNV and CDR2 YYDKDF (reference sequence). The DNA of the CDR3 is TGTGCCACCAGCAGAGATCCAGGGGCAGATACGCAGTATTTT. Protein product: CATSRDPGADTQYF.

Ten or more counts support this clonotype. The chain combines TRBV7-3 with TRBJ2-7; D is perhaps TRBD2 (6 bases). There are 15 residues in the CDR3. V lost 5 bases and J lost 0, with 14 bases in between. Germline V lookup: CDR1 SGHTA, CDR2 FQGTGA. CDR3 in DNA: TGTGCCAGCAGCCCAGGGACTTCTAGCTCCTACGAGCAGTACTTC. Encoded protein: CASSPGTSSSYEQYF.

In regard to this clonotype: Its ends do not fully match the called genes, so a read error is possible. This chain connects TRBV3-1 to TRBJ2-1; D call uncertain. Germline CDR1 is LGHDT and CDR2 is YNNKEL (reference sequence). The CDR3 runs to 14 residues. CDR3 protein: CTSSPPRWQVEQFF. The DNA of the CDR3 is TGTACCAGCAGCCCACCTAGGTGGCAGGTTGAGCAGTTCTTC.

On this clonotype itself: One junction end disagrees with the germline gene, perhaps due to a read error. V usage is TRBV6-4 and J usage is TRBJ2-7, with D tentatively TRBD1 or TRBD2 (5 bases each). Per germline, CDR1 MRHNA and CDR2 SNTAGT. The CDR3 runs 16 residues. Here the CDR3 reads CASSHSPGTATYEQYF. The CDR3, as DNA: TGTGCCAGCAGTCACTCGCCCGGGACGGCCACCTACGAGCAGTACTTC.

This clonotype has only one observation. The chain is built from TRBV7-8 and TRBJ2-1; D remains ambiguous. The length of the CDR3 is 11 residues. Germline CDR1 and CDR2: SGHVS and FQNEAQ. V was shortened by 6 bases and J by 10 bases, with 10 bases between the two germline ends. The CDR3 DNA reads as TGTGCCAGCAGGAGATACAGCGAGCAGTTCTTC. Translation: CASRRYSEQFF.

This clonotype showed up many times. The rearrangement links TRBV2 to TRBJ1-2; 8 bases match TRBD1. This CDR3 is 14 amino acids long. CDR1 is SNHLY and CDR2 is FYNNEI in the germline V gene. J gave up 4 bases and V 3 bases, and 4 bases lay outside the gene matches. Here the CDR3 reads CASSDRGRSYGYTF. In DNA form, the CDR3 reads TGTGCCAGCAGTGACAGGGGGCGCAGCTATGGCTACACCTTC.

Many counts were recorded for this clonotype. This chain links TRBV6-5 with TRBJ1-2; no definite D call. Germline CDR1 and CDR2: MNHEY and SVGAGI. The V and J ends lost 2 bases and 10 bases respectively, with 17 bases between them. The CDR3 is 14 residues long. In nucleotides, the CDR3 is TGTGCCAGCAGTTACGCGCAGGAATACTTGGACTACACCTTC. Encoded protein: CASSYAQEYLDYTF.

Many counts were recorded for this clonotype. The chain recombines TRBV4-1 with TRBJ2-5; 7 nucleotides match TRBD2. With V trimmed by 1 base and J by 4 bases, 3 bases remained unmatched. The CDR3 is 14 residues long. Germline-derived CDR1 and CDR2 are MGHRA and YSYEKL. The CDR3 nucleotides read TGCGCCAGCAGCCAAGTGCTAGCGGTAGAGACCCAGTACTTC. Translation: CASSQVLAVETQYF.

This clonotype showed up many times. The rearrangement links TRBV7-8 to TRBJ2-5, with 11 bases aligning to TRBD2. V gave up 5 bases and J gave up 1 base; unmatched junction bases: 6. Germline V lookup: CDR1 SGHVS, CDR2 FQNEAQ. CDR3 length: 16 residues. The DNA for the CDR3 is TGTGCCAGCAGCCCATTTAGCGGGGGGGCCCAAGAGACCCAGTACTTC. Translated, it gives CASSPFSGGAQETQYF.

The sample holds many counts of this clonotype. The chain employs TRBV29-1 and TRBJ2-1; tentatively, D is TRBD1 (5 bases). The CDR3 sequence is 14 residues long. V shed 7 bases and J shed 10 bases, with 23 bases lying between them. Germline V lookup: CDR1 SQVTM, CDR2 ANQGSEA. The CDR3 nucleotides read TGCAGCGCGACACAGGACCCGCTGGTGGCGGAGCAGTTCTTC. Translating gives CSATQDPLVAEQFF.

This clonotype was found a few times. The chain has TRBV19 and TRBJ1-1; D call uncertain. The V gene's germline CDR1 is LNHDA and CDR2 SQIVND (reference sequence). CDR3 length: 14 residues. Trimming left V 5 bases short and J 1 base short, with 11 bases between. CDR3 sequence (DNA): TGTGCCAGTAGTTCCGGACGGAAGAACACTGAAGCTTTCTTT. Protein sequence: CASSSGRKNTEAFF. The entire variable domain, with the rest obtained from reference TRBV19 and TRBJ1-1, is as follows: DGGITQSPKYLFRKEGQNVTLSCEQNLNHDAMYWYRQDPGQGLRLIYYSQIVNDFQKGDIAEGYSVSREKKESFPLTVTSAQKNPTAFYLCASSSGRKNTEAFFGQGTRLTVV.

In this sample, this clonotype turned up many times. The chain links TRBV12-3 or TRBV12-4 to TRBJ2-2; D gene ambiguous. The CDR3 runs to 15 residues. The V end lost 3 bases, the J end lost 3 bases, and 11 bases lay between the germline ends. As DNA, the CDR3 is TGTGCCAGCAGTTTTGGAAGACTGCACACCGGGGAGCTGTTTTTT. Its translation is CASSFGRLHTGELFF.

This clonotype appeared a single time. V gene TRBV12-3 or TRBV12-4 combines with J gene TRBJ1-2, with D maybe TRBD1 (6 bases). V shed 2 bases and J shed 6 bases, with 22 bases lying between them. The CDR3 extends over 17 amino acids. CDR3 coding DNA: TGTGCCAGCAGTTTATGGGCAGGGGATTATCGAAAGGATGGCTACACCTTC. Translated: CASSLWAGDYRKDGYTF.

This clonotype was recorded at least ten times. The CDR3, as DNA: TGTGCCAGCAGCATCCGGACTAGCGGATCCTACGAGCAGTACTTC. Protein sequence: CASSIRTSGSYEQYF. The chain is built from TRBV14 and TRBJ2-7, with 10 bases identical to TRBD2. Unmatched junction bases numbered 5, after V lost 5 bases and J lost 1 base. The CDR3 totals 15 residues. CDR1 and CDR2 from the germline V gene are SGHDN and FVKESK.

This clonotype was seen at least ten times. One junction end disagrees with the germline gene, perhaps due to a read error. The V gene is TRBV5-4, the J gene TRBJ2-5; tentatively, D is TRBD1 or TRBD2 (5 bases each). Germline assignment: CDR1 SGHNT and CDR2 YYREEE (reference sequence). This CDR3 contains 12 residues. CDR3 protein: CASSSNRGPGDF. The CDR3 nucleotides read TGTGCCAGCAGCTCAAACCGGGGCCCCGGGGACTTC. Combining the CDR3 with reference TRBV5-4 and TRBJ2-5 gives the whole variable domain ETGVTQSPTHLIKTRGQQVTLRCSSQSGHNTVSWYQQALGQGPQFIFQYYREEENGRGNFPPRFSGLQFPNYSSELNVNALELDDSALYLCASSSNRGPGDFGPGTRLLVL.

This clonotype has ten or more counts. For the CDR3, the DNA is TGTGCCAGCAGCTTAGGCCAGGGACACACAGATACGCAGTATTTT. Amino acids: CASSLGQGHTDTQYF. This sequence joins TRBV7-9 and TRBJ2-3, with a weak D call TRBD1 (6 bases). Per germline, CDR1 SEHNR and CDR2 FQNEAQ (reference sequence). The CDR3 is 15 amino acids. V was pared by 1 base and J by 2 bases, with 10 bases between. The variable domain in full, with the rest retrieved from reference TRBV7-9 and TRBJ2-3, is DTGVSQNPRHKITKRGQNVTFRCDPISEHNRLYWYRQTLGQGPEFLTYFQNEAQLEKSRLLSDRFSAERPKGSFSTLEIQRTEQGDSAMYLCASSLGQGHTDTQYFGPGTRLTVL.